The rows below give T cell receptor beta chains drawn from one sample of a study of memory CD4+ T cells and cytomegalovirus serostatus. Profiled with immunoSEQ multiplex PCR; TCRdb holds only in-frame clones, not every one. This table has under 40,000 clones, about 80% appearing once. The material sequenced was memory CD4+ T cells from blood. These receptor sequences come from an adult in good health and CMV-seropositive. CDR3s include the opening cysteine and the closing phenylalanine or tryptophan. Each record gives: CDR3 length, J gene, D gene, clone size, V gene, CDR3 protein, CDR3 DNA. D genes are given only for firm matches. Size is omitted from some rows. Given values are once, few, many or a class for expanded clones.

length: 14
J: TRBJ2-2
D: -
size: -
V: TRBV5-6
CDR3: CASNLGGGTGELFF
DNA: TGTGCCAGCAACTTGGGAGGTGGCACCGGGGAGCTGTTTTTT

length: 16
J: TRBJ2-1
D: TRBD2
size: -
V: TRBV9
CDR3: CASSVGSAGAYNEQFF
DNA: TGTGCCAGCAGCGTAGGATCAGCGGGAGCGTACAATGAGCAGTTCTTC

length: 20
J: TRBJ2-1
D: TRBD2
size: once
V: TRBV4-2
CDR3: CASSQDRVAGGTSDYNEQFF
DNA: TGTGCCAGCAGCCAAGATCGTGTTGCCGGTGGGACTAGCGACTACAATGAGCAGTTCTTC

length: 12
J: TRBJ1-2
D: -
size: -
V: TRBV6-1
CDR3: CASSFESYGYTF
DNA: TGTGCCAGCAGCTTCGAAAGCTATGGCTACACCTTC

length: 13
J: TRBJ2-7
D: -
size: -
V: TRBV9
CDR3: CASSNGSRYEQYF
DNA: TGTGCCAGCAGCAACGGGAGCCGGTACGAGCAGTACTTC

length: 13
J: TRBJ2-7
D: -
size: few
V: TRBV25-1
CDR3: CASETAESYEQYF
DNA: TGTGCCAGCGAAACGGCGGAATCCTACGAGCAGTACTTC

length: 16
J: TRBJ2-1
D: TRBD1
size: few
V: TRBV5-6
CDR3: CASSHDRGGVYNEQFF
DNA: TGTGCCAGCAGCCATGACAGGGGGGGAGTCTACAATGAGCAGTTCTTC

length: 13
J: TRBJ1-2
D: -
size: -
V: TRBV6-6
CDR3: CASSPGQNYGYTF
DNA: TGTGCCAGCAGCCCCGGACAGAACTATGGCTACACCTTC

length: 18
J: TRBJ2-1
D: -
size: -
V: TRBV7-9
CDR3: CASSLSLGRGGSYNEQFF
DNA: TGTGCCAGCAGCCTTTCCTTAGGTAGAGGGGGGTCCTACAATGAGCAGTTCTTC

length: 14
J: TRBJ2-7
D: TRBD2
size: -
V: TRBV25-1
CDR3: CASRGGLAAYEQYF
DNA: TGTGCCAGCAGGGGGGGACTAGCGGCCTACGAGCAGTACTTC

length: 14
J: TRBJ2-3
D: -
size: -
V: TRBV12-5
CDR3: CASGEGASTDTQYF
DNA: TGTGCTAGTGGTGAGGGAGCGAGCACAGATACGCAGTATTTT

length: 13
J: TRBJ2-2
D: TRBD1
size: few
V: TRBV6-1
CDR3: CASSTTGTGELFF
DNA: TGTGCCAGCAGTACGACAGGGACCGGGGAGCTGTTTTTT

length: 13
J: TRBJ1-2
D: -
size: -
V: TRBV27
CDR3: CASGVAGPGGYTF
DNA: TGTGCCAGCGGAGTTGCGGGTCCCGGAGGCTACACCTTC

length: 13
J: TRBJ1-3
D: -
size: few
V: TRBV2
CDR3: CASGLLSGNTIYF
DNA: TGTGCCAGTGGACTGCTCTCTGGAAACACCATATATTTT

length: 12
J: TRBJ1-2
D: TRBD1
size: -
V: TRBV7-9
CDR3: CAIPDRGLGYTF
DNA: TGTGCCATTCCAGACAGGGGGCTTGGCTACACCTTC

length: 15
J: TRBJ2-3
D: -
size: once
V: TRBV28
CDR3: CASSLQGGLRDTQYF
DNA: TGTGCCAGCAGCCTACAGGGTGGACTCAGAGATACGCAGTATTTT

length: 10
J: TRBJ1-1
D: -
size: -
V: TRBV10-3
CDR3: CATAGTEAFF
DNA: TGTGCCACCGCCGGCACTGAAGCTTTCTTT

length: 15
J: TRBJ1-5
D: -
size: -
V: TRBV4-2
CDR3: CASSQLSGFNQPQHF
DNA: TGTGCCAGCAGCCAGCTTTCAGGGTTCAATCAGCCCCAGCATTTT

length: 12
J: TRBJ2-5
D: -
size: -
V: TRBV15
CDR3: CATSREGGTQYF
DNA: TGTGCCACCAGCAGAGAAGGTGGAACCCAGTACTTC

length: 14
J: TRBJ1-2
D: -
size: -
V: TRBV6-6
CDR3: CASSYQEVSYGYTF
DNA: TGTGCCAGCAGTTACCAAGAGGTCTCCTATGGCTACACCTTC

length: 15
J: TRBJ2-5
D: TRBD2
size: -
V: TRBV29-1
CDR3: CSVWTTSGVQETQYF
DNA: TGCAGCGTTTGGACGACTAGCGGGGTCCAAGAGACCCAGTACTTC

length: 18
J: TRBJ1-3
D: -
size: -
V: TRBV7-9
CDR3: CASSNTIQGLSSGNTIYF
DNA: TGTGCCAGCAGTAACACTATTCAGGGGCTCTCCTCTGGAAACACCATATATTTT

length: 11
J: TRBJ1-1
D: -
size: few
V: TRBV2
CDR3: CASSGRDEAFF
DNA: TGTGCCAGCAGTGGGCGCGATGAAGCTTTCTTT

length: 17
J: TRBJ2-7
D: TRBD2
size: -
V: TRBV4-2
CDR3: CASSRVGTSLNLDEQYF
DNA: TGTGCCAGCAGCAGGGTCGGGACTAGCTTGAACCTAGACGAGCAGTACTTC

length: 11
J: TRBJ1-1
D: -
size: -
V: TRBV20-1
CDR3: CSASRNTEAFF
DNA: TGCAGTGCTAGTCGGAACACTGAAGCTTTCTTT

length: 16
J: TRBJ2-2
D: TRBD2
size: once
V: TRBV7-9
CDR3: CASSKLAGTNTGELFF
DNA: TGTGCCAGCAGCAAACTAGCGGGGACGAACACCGGGGAGCTGTTTTTT

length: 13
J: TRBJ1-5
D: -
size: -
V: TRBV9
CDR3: CASSVNSNQPQHF
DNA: TGTGCCAGCAGCGTTAATAGCAATCAGCCCCAGCATTTT

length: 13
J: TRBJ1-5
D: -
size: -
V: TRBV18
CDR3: CASSRAKDQPQHF
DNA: TGTGCCAGCTCACGGGCAAAGGATCAGCCCCAGCATTTT